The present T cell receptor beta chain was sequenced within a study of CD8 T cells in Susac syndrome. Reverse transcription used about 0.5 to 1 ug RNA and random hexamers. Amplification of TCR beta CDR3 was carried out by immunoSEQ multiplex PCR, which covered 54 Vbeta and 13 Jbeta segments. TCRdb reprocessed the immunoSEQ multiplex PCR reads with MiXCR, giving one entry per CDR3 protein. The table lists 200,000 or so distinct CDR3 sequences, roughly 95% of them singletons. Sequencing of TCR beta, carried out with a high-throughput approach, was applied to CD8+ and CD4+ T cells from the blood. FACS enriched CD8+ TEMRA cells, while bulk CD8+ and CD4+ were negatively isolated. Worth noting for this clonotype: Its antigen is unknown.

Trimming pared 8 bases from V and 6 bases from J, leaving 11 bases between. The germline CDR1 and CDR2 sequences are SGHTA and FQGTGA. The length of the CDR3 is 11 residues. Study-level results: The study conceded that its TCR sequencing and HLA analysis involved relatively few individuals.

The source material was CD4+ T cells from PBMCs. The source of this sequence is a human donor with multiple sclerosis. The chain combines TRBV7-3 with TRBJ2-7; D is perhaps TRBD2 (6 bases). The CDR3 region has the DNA TGTGCCAGCTCCGGCGGGGCCGAGCAGTACTTC. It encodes CASSGGAEQYF.